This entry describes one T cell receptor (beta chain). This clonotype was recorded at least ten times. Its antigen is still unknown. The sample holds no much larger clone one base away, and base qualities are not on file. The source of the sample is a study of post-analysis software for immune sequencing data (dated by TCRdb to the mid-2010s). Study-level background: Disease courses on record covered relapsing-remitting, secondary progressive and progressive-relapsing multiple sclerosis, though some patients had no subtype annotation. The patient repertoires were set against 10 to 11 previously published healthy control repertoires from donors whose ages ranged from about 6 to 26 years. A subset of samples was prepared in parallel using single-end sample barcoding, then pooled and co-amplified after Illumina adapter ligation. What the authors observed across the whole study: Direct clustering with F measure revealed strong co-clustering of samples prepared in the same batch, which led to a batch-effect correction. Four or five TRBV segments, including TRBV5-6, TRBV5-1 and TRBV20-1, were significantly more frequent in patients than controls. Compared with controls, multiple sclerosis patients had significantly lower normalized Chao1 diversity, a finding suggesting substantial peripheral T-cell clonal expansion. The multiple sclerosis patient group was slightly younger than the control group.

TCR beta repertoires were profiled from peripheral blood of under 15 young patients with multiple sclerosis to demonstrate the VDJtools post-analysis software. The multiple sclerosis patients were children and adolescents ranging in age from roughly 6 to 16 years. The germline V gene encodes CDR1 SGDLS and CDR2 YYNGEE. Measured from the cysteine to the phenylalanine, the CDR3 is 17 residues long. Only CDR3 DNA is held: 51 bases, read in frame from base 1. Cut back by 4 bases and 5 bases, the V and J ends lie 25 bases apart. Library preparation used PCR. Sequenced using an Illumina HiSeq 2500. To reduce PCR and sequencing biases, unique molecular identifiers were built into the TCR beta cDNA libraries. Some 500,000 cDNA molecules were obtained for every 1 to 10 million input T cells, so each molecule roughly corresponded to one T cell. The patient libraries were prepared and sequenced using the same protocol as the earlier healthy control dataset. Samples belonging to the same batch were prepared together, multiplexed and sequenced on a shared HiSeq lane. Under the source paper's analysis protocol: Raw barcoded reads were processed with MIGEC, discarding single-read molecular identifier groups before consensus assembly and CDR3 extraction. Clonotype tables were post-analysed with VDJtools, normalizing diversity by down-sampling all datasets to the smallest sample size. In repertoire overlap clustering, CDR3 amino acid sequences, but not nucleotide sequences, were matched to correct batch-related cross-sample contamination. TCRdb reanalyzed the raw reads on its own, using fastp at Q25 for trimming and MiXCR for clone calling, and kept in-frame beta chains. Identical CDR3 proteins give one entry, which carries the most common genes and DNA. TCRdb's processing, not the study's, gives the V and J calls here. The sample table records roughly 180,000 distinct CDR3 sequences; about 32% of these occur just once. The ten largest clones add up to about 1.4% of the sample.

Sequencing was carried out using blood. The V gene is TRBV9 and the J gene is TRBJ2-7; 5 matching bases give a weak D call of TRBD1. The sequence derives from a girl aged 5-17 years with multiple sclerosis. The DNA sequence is TGTGCCAGCAGCCCAAGCCCAGGGATCTCGAGAGGCCACGAGCAGTACTTC. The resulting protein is CASSPSPGISRGHEQYF.